This T cell receptor beta chain was sequenced in a study of blood T cell repertoires in COVID-19. Study context: The United States, Italy and Spain supplied acute and convalescent COVID-19 samples.

Only in-frame clones appear in the TCRdb table, and some are missing; sequencing was by immunoSEQ multiplex PCR. The sample contains some 80,000 clones, 75% to 85% of which appear only once. Germline V gives CDR1 SGHDN, CDR2 FVKESK. The CDR3 runs to 16 residues. V shed 6 bases, J shed 5 bases, and the junction held 8 bases outside the gene matches. The sequence derives from a woman aged 40 to 55 with active or convalescent COVID-19. The sample was peripheral blood. The rearrangement links TRBV14 to TRBJ2-1, with 12 positions matching TRBD2. CDR3 sequence: CASRPRLAGVHNEQFF. The DNA of the CDR3 is TGTGCCAGCAGGCCTCGACTAGCGGGGGTGCACAATGAGCAGTTCTTC.